This T cell receptor beta chain is drawn from a study of identical twins. Points from the study as a whole: Potential partial confounding of zero-insertion analyses by invariant MAIT and iNKT cells was noted. The models systematically underestimated how much out-of-frame TCR alpha was shared in monozygotic twins. Insertion counts were lower in abundant cord blood beta clonotypes, a trend that memory repertoires did not show. Where beta out-of-frame sequences were concerned, excess twin sharing was weaker.

This clonotype occurred many times. Antigen unknown. The CDR3 contains 14 residues. Looked up from germline, CDR1 is MNHEY and CDR2 is SVGAGI. Trimming cost V 4 bases and J 4 bases, with 12 bases left between them. In TCRdb, the 5' RACE reads were re-called with MiXCR into one record per CDR3 protein. The data show around 670,000 distinct CDR3 sequences, around 6% seen once. The chain is built from TRBV6-5 and TRBJ2-3, with TRBD1 as a possible D gene (5 bases). This TCR was recovered from a man between 18 and 35 years old in good health. The specimen sequenced was naive T cells sorted from blood. The CDR3 DNA is TGTGCCAGCAGTTGGGGCCCCATGGCAGATACGCAGTATTTT. Amino acid sequence: CASSWGPMADTQYF.